What follows is one T cell receptor (beta chain) and its context. Its cognate antigen is unknown. As to time point: baseline, week 1 (first vaccination visit). As for treatment: pre-vaccination baseline after standard-of-care therapy. Each donor presented with a new WHO grade 3 or 4 astrocytoma that tested IDH1-mutant and showed ATRX loss. Libraries were prepared by immunoSEQ multiplex PCR; TCRdb keeps only in-frame clonotypes and omits some of them. The sample has roughly 71,000 clones, 86% seen once. The data derive from a study of a mutant IDH1 vaccine in newly diagnosed glioma. The wider study: Of treated patients, roughly 62% were men and roughly 38% women, averaging 40.4 years. Therapy received beforehand was radiotherapy, temozolomide, or both, with most patients given both. Study findings and constraints: Immune responses induced by vaccination arose in 93.3% of the patients.

V lost 4 bases and J lost 4; bases outside the gene matches: 7. Germline CDR1 reads GTSNPN; CDR2 reads SVGIG (reference sequence). The CDR3 sequence is 16 residues long. This specimen was PBMCs, taken from a glioma patient treated with radiotherapy, temozolomide or both. This chain uses TRBV30 with TRBJ2-2; 12 nucleotides align to TRBD1. The sequence was obtained from a man aged 25 to 45 with glioma. CDR3 in DNA: TGTGCCTGGAATGAGGGACAGGGGGCGCGCACCGGGGAGCTGTTTTTT. Translation: CAWNEGQGARTGELFF.